The sequence of this TCR beta chain was determined in a study of beta chain features in type 1 diabetes. Study in general: Across all samples, fewer than 140 million sorted cells were examined.

This clone was recorded a few times. The antigen remains undetermined. Study-level results: Type 1 diabetes patients showed a moderate but significant shortening of TCRB CDR3s in all four CD4+ subsets.

Expressed TCRB transcripts got sequenced, as all isolated RNA was reverse transcribed. TCRdb's copy holds only in-frame clones and misses some; the assay was immunoSEQ multiplex PCR. The data show roughly 340,000 clones, 10% to 15% seen once. What was sequenced was naive CD4+ T cells from blood. This receptor was taken from a woman between 18 and 29 years old with type 1 diabetes.

The CDR3 reads CASSRTTGADGYTF. In nucleotides, the CDR3 is TGTGCCAGCTCGCGCACTACAGGGGCGGATGGCTACACCTTC. The rearrangement uses TRBV18 and TRBJ1-2; 7 bases agree with TRBD1. The CDR3 totals 14 residues. V lost 6 bases, J lost 6 bases, and 10 bases stayed unmatched. Germline CDR1 and CDR2: KGHSH and LQKENI.